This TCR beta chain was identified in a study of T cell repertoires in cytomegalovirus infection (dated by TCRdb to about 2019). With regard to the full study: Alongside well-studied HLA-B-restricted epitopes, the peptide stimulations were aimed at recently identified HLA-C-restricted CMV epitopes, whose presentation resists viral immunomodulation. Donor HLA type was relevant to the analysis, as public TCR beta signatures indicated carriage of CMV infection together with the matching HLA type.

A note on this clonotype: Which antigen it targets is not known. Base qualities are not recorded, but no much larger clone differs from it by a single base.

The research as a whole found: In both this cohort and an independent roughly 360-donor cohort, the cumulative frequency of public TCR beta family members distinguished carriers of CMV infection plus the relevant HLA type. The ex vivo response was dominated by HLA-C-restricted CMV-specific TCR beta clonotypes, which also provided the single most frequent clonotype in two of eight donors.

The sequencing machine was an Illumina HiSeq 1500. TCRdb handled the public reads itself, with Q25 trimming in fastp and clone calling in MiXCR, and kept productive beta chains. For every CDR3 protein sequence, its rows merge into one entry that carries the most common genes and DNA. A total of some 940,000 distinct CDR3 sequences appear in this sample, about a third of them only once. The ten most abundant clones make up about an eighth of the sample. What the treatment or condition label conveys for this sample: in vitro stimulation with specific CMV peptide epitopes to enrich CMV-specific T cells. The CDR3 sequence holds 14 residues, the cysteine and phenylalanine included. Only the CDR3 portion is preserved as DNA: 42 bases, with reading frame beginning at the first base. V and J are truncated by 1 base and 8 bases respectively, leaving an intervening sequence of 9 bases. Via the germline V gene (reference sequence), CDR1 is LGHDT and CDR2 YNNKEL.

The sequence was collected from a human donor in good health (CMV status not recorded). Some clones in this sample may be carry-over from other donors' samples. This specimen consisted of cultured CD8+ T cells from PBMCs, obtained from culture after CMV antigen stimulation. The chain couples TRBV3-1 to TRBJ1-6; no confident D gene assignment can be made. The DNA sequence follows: TGTGCCAGCAGCCAAGCCACGATTGATTCACCCCTCCACTTT. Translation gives CASSQATIDSPLHF.